The clone carrying this T cell receptor (beta chain) came up many times. Its antigen is as yet unknown. The V end lost 6 bases, the J end lost 3 bases, and 15 bases lay between the germline ends. The CDR3 is 15 residues long. The sample originates from a study of T cells in Graves' hyperthyroidism and ophthalmopathy. Study findings and constraints: In simple terms, a model built on 13 V-J features told ophthalmopathy apart from stable hyperthyroidism.

Researchers took RNA transcripts and amplified the TCR beta CDR3 regions from them. RT-PCR in the first round (using the HTBI primer set) targeted the TCR CDR3. Each CDR3 protein is one row after TCRdb ran MiXCR on the multiplex PCR reads. Of some 490,000 distinct CDR3 sequences in the sample, approximately 22% were seen once. Among ophthalmopathy patients, the Clinical Activity Score reached at least 3, the NOSPECS grade reached at least 4, and duration remained under 3 months. The chain combines TRBV12-3 or TRBV12-4 with TRBJ2-1; possible D gene TRBD2, 6 bases. Sample: blood. The source of this sequence is a woman in her 70s with Graves' ophthalmopathy. CDR3 DNA sequence: TGTGCCAGCAGGGTTAGCGGTAGGTTCTACAATGAGCAGTTCTTC. Amino acid sequence: CASRVSGRFYNEQFF.